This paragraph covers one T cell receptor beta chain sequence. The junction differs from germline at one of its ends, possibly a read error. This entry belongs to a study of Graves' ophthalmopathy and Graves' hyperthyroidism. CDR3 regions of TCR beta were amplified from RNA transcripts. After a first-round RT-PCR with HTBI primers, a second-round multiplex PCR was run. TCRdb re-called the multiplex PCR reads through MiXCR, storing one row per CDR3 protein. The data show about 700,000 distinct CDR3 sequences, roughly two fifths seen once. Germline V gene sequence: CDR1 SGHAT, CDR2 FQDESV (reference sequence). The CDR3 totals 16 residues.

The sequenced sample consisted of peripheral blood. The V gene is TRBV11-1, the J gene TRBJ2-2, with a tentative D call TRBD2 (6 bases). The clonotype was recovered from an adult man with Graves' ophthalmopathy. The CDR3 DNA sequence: TGTGCCAGCAGCTTCGCACGGGACCTTTATACCGGGGGGCTGTTTTTT. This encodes CASSFARDLYTGGLFF. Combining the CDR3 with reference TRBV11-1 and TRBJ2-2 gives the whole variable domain EAEVAQSPRYKITEKSQAVAFWCDPISGHATLYWYRQILGQGPELLVQFQDESVVDDSQLPKDRFSAERLKGVDSTLKIQPAELGDSAMYLCASSFARDLYTGGLFFGEGSRLTVL.